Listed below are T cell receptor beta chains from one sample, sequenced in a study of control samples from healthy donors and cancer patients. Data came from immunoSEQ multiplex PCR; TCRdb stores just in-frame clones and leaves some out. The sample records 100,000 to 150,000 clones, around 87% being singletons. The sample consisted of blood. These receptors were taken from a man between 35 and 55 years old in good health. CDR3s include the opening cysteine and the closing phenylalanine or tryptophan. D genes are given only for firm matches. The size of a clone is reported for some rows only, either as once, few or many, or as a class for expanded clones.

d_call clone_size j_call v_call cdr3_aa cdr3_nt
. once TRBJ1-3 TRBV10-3 CAGGNSGNTIYF TGCGCCGGTGGGAACTCTGGAAACACCATATATTTT
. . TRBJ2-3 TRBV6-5 CASSYKGRTDTQYF TGTGCCAGCAGTTACAAAGGACGCACAGATACGCAGTATTTT
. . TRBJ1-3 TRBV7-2 CASSPQGTGNTIYF TGTGCCAGCAGCCCGCAGGGAACTGGAAACACCATATATTTT
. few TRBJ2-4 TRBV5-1 CASSPSKGNIQYF TGCGCCAGCAGCCCTTCTAAGGGAAACATTCAGTACTTC
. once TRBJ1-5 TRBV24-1 CATSDWEGVHF TGTGCCACCAGTGATTGGGAAGGAGTGCATTTT
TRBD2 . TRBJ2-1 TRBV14 CASSQDLGGGSYNEQFF TGTGCCAGCAGCCAAGATCTCGGCGGGGGCTCCTACAATGAGCAGTTCTTC
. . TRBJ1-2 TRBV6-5 CASSTSRASYTF .
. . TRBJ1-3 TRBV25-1 CASSEHNRPDTIYF TGTGCCAGCAGTGAACATAATCGGCCGGACACCATATATTTT
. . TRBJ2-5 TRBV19 CASSISGVGAQYF TGTGCCAGTAGTATATCGGGGGTTGGGGCCCAGTACTTC
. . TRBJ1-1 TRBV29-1 CSVEYRVGAEAFF TGCAGCGTTGAATACAGGGTTGGTGCTGAAGCTTTCTTT
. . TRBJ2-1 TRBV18 CASSPSVRYNEQFF TGTGCCAGCTCACCAAGTGTACGTTACAATGAGCAGTTCTTC